These 26 T cell receptor beta chains originate from one sample sequenced in a study of T-cell memory formation after mild COVID-19. MiXCR, applied by TCRdb to the 5' RACE reads, yields one record per CDR3 protein. The sample consists of 400,000 or so distinct CDR3 sequences, around 20% of them appearing once. The specimen sequenced was PBMCs or a T cell subset sorted from them (not recorded which). Receptor source: an adult woman who had mild COVID-19 (a few samples of this study predate the infection). Cell type and time point are not known.

The J gene is TRBJ2-3, the V gene TRBV5-1; D may be TRBD2 (5 bases). The V end lost 0 bases, the J end lost 6 bases, and 8 bases lay between the germline ends. The CDR3 is 13 residues long. From germline, CDR1 is SGHRS and CDR2 YFSETQ. This CDR3 reads CASSLGAGDTQYF. In DNA, the CDR3 is TGCGCCAGCAGCTTGGGGGCGGGTGATACGCAGTATTTT.

This clonotype appeared many times. The chain recombines TRBV9 with TRBJ2-5; D possibly corresponds to TRBD1 (6 bases). This CDR3 region has 15 residues. Germline CDR1 is SGDLS and CDR2 is YYNGEE. The germline V and J ends were trimmed by 0 bases and 1 base, with 10 bases remaining between them. Here the CDR3 reads CASSVGTVPQETQYF. In DNA, the CDR3 is TGTGCCAGCAGCGTAGGGACAGTCCCCCAAGAGACCCAGTACTTC. The full variable domain, completed using reference TRBV9 and TRBJ2-5, is DSGVTQTPKHLITATGQRVTLRCSPRSGDLSVYWYQQSLDQGLQFLIQYYNGEERAKGNILERFSAQQFPDLHSELNLSSLELGDSALYFCASSVGTVPQETQYFGPGTRLLVL.

In its sample, this clonotype was seen a few times. The V and J genes are TRBV15 and TRBJ2-3, with D uncertain. The V gene lost 0 bases and the J gene lost 2 bases, with 12 bases spanning the gap. This CDR3 contains 16 residues. The germline V gene encodes CDR1 LNHNV and CDR2 YYDKDF (reference sequence). Here the CDR3 DNA reads TGTGCCACCAGCAGAGATCCGCGGATTTCCACAGATACGCAGTATTTT. Encoded protein: CATSRDPRISTDTQYF. Drawing the rest from reference TRBV15 and TRBJ2-3, the complete variable domain is DAMVIQNPRYQVTQFGKPVTLSCSQTLNHNVMYWYQQKSSQAPKLLFHYYDKDFNNEADTPDNFQSRRPNTSFCFLDIRSPGLGDTAMYLCATSRDPRISTDTQYFGPGTRLTVL.

The chain links TRBV15 to TRBJ1-2; the D gene is possibly TRBD1 (6 bases). Trimming pared 1 base from V and 4 bases from J, leaving 10 bases between. This CDR3 has 14 residues. In germline, CDR1 is LNHNV, CDR2 YYDKDF (reference sequence). The DNA of the CDR3 is TGTGCCACCAGCAGAGTAGAACAGGGCTATGGCTACACCTTC. It codes for CATSRVEQGYGYTF.

The chain uses TRBV2 and TRBJ2-2; D possibly corresponds to TRBD2 (5 bases). The germline gives CDR1 SNHLY, CDR2 FYNNEI. This CDR3 is built from 14 residues. V shed 6 bases and J shed 7 bases, with 15 bases lying between them. The CDR3 sequence is CASSSGLLRGELFF. DNA for the CDR3: TGTGCCAGCAGCTCCGGACTGTTACGCGGGGAGCTGTTTTTT. The full variable domain, completed using reference TRBV2 and TRBJ2-2, is EPEVTQTPSHQVTQMGQEVILRCVPISNHLYFYWYRQILGQKVEFLVSFYNNEISEKSEIFDDQFSVERPDGSNFTLKIRSTKLEDSAMYFCASSSGLLRGELFFGEGSRLTVL.

The chain recombines TRBV6-2 or TRBV6-3 with TRBJ2-1; no reliable D call. The germline V and J ends were trimmed by 3 bases and 7 bases, with 19 bases remaining between them. Germline loops: CDR1 MNHEY, CDR2 SVGEGT. The CDR3 runs to 16 residues. The CDR3 here is CASSYAGLARSNEQFF. CDR3 DNA sequence: TGTGCCAGCAGTTATGCAGGTCTCGCTCGGTCTAATGAGCAGTTCTTC.

This chain connects TRBV24-1 to TRBJ2-3; D remains unclear. CDR1 KGHDR and CDR2 SFDVKD come from the germline V gene. This CDR3 is built from 15 residues. Trimming took off 0 bases at V and 2 bases at J, with 8 bases between the two ends. As DNA, the CDR3 is TGTGCCACCAGTGATTTGCGACAAGACACAGATACGCAGTATTTT. This translates into CATSDLRQDTDTQYF.

J is TRBJ2-6 and V is TRBV6-6; D ambiguous. CDR1 and CDR2 from the germline V gene are MNHNY and SVGAGI (reference sequence). Deletions cut 7 bases from V and 11 bases from J, with 9 bases between. This CDR3 has 11 amino acids. CDR3: CASTHGDVLTF. Written as DNA, the CDR3 is TGTGCCAGCACCCATGGGGACGTCCTGACTTTC.

The sample holds a few counts of this clonotype. The chain is built from TRBV29-1 and TRBJ2-7, with D perhaps TRBD2 (7 bases). The germline V gene has CDR1 SQVTM and CDR2 ANQGSEA. Trimming took off 3 bases at V and 1 base at J, with 13 bases between the two ends. This CDR3 is built from 14 residues. DNA for the CDR3: TGCAGCGTTGACGGGGGGCGAGGGTCCTACGAGCAGTACTTC. Encoded protein: CSVDGGRGSYEQYF.

The chain is built from TRBV12-3 or TRBV12-4 and TRBJ2-5, with D unclear. V dropped 3 bases and J dropped 0 bases, with 5 bases sitting between them. The length of the CDR3 is 13 residues. The CDR3, as DNA: TGTGCCAGCAGTTTGGCACACCAAGAGACCCAGTACTTC. Encoded protein: CASSLAHQETQYF.

This clonotype was counted between two and nine times. The V gene is TRBV20-1, the J gene TRBJ1-2, with D possibly matching TRBD1 (5 bases). Germline lookup yields CDR1 DFQATT and CDR2 SNEGSKA (reference sequence). There are 13 residues in the CDR3. Trimming cost V 3 bases and J 4 bases, with 12 bases left between them. CDR3 residues: CSASAGSRYGYTF. CDR3 nucleotide sequence: TGCAGTGCTAGTGCAGGGAGCCGCTATGGCTACACCTTC.

V is TRBV6-2 or TRBV6-3 and J is TRBJ2-7; 8 bases align to TRBD1. CDR3 length: 12 amino acids. Germline V gene lookup returns CDR1 MNHEY and CDR2 SVGEGT. J lost 1 base, V lost 9 bases, and 2 bases had no gene match. The CDR3 spells CASWDRSYEQYF. CDR3 coding DNA: TGTGCCAGTTGGGACAGGTCCTACGAGCAGTACTTC.

The chain joins TRBV7-2 to TRBJ2-1; TRBD2 agrees at 9 bases. From germline, CDR1 is SGHTA and CDR2 FQGNSA. The trim removed 6 bases at V and 6 bases at J, leaving 6 bases unmatched. The CDR3 loop spans 14 amino acids. CDR3 amino acids: CASSSGLAANEQFF. The CDR3 region has the DNA TGTGCCAGCAGTTCGGGACTAGCTGCCAATGAGCAGTTCTTC.

CDR3 DNA sequence: TGTGCCAGCAGCTTCGGCGGCACGGCGGATACCTTC. It yields the protein CASSFGGTADTF. The genes are TRBV11-2 and TRBJ1-2; no firm D call. The CDR3 consists of 12 residues. Germline CDR1 reads SGHAT; CDR2 reads FQNNGV. The V gene lost 3 bases and the J gene lost 14 bases, with 16 bases spanning the gap.

This clonotype was counted only a few times. The junction differs from germline at one of its ends, possibly a read error. The chain carries TRBV7-9 and TRBJ1-1; D gene ambiguous. Germline CDR1 SEHNR, CDR2 FQNEAQ (reference sequence). The CDR3 loop spans 12 amino acids. In nucleotides, the CDR3 is TGTTCCAGCAGCACGATATACCCTGAAGCTTTCTTT. Protein sequence: CSSSTIYPEAFF.

Only a few counts were recorded for this clonotype. This chain joins TRBV4-1 and TRBJ1-1, with 11 bases fitting TRBD1. The V gene's germline CDR1 is MGHRA and CDR2 YSYEKL. After removal of 4 bases from V and 1 base from J, the junction contained 5 bases not matched to a gene. The CDR3 has 16 residues. Written as DNA, the CDR3 is TGCGCCAGCAGCCGATGGACAGGGGGCTCGAACACTGAAGCTTTCTTT. Amino acids: CASSRWTGGSNTEAFF.

This clonotype was seen a handful of times. V is TRBV2 and J is TRBJ2-7, with D tentatively TRBD1 or TRBD2 (5 bases each). With 5 bases removed from V and 3 bases from J, the gap between germline ends came to 11 bases. The CDR3 sequence is 13 residues long. Germline V CDR1 and CDR2: SNHLY, FYNNEI. The CDR3 nucleotides are TGTGCCAGCAGTCGCCGGGACGGCTACGAGCAGTACTTC. Residues: CASSRRDGYEQYF.

This clonotype was seen a few times. The chain joins TRBV24-1 to TRBJ2-7, with 9 bases that match TRBD1. V trimming: 10 bases; J trimming: 0 bases; junction bases outside the gene matches: 6. Per germline, CDR1 KGHDR and CDR2 SFDVKD. The CDR3 is 14 residues long. CDR3 residues: CATGDRASSYEQYF. CDR3 DNA sequence: TGTGCCACGGGGGACAGGGCTAGCTCCTACGAGCAGTACTTC.

This clonotype has only a few counts. V usage is TRBV7-9 and J usage is TRBJ2-5; D is possibly TRBD2 (5 bases). Trimming removed 5 bases at V and 5 bases at J, with 12 bases between. This CDR3 contains 13 residues. Germline V CDR1 and CDR2: SEHNR, FQNEAQ (reference sequence). In DNA form, the CDR3 reads TGTGCCAGCAGCCCGGACTTGGGGGAGACCCAGTACTTC. Its translation: CASSPDLGETQYF.

The chain has TRBV7-8 and TRBJ2-7, with 7 nucleotides matching TRBD2. The J segment lost 2 bases and the V segment lost 6 bases, leaving 13 bases of the junction unmatched. The germline V gene encodes CDR1 SGHVS and CDR2 FQNEAQ. This CDR3 spans 16 amino acids. The CDR3 reads CASSWGGAPMAYEQYF. CDR3 nucleotides: TGTGCCAGCAGTTGGGGGGGAGCTCCAATGGCCTACGAGCAGTACTTC.

This chain links TRBV5-1 with TRBJ2-3; D unresolved. The CDR3 runs 15 residues. Trimming pared 2 bases from V and 0 bases from J, leaving 10 bases between. In germline, CDR1 is SGHRS, CDR2 YFSETQ. The CDR3 spells CASSFTPTSTDTQYF. The DNA for the CDR3 is TGCGCCAGCAGCTTTACACCTACCAGCACAGATACGCAGTATTTT.

This clonotype was detected ten times or more. The chain couples TRBV27 to TRBJ2-3, with 11 bases identical to TRBD1. The CDR3 covers 16 residues. V was clipped by 5 bases and J by 4 bases; unmatched bases: 8. Germline CDR1 is MNHEY and CDR2 is SMNVEV (reference sequence). The CDR3 DNA reads as TGTGCCAGCAGTCACCCTCCGGGACAGGGGGCAGATACGCAGTATTTT. Its translation: CASSHPPGQGADTQYF.

The chain recombines TRBV11-3 with TRBJ1-1; D is perhaps TRBD1 (6 bases). CDR1 and CDR2 from the germline V gene are SGHNT and YENEEA. The CDR3 is 15 residues long. V was trimmed by 0 bases and J by 6 bases, leaving 14 bases between them. This CDR3 reads CASSLDQGPSAEAFF. In DNA, the CDR3 is TGTGCCAGCAGCTTAGATCAGGGGCCAAGCGCTGAAGCTTTCTTT.

This clonotype has ten or more counts. The CDR3 bases are TGTGCCAGCAGTTACTCTGGGGGCTCTGGGGCCAACGTCCTGACTTTC. It specifies CASSYSGGSGANVLTF. The chain uses TRBV6-5 and TRBJ2-6, with D perhaps being TRBD1 or TRBD2 (5 bases each). The CDR3 sequence is 16 residues long. Looked up from germline, CDR1 is MNHEY and CDR2 is SVGAGI. Trimming removed 0 bases from V and 0 bases from J, with 6 bases in between.

This clonotype occurred a few times. This chain connects TRBV3-1 to TRBJ2-7; D not resolved. The CDR3 runs 14 residues. V was trimmed by 5 bases and J by 2 bases, leaving 13 bases between them. Germline V CDR1 and CDR2: LGHDT, YNNKEL (reference sequence). Here the CDR3 reads CASSAVLVPYEQYF. Here the CDR3 DNA reads TGTGCCAGCAGCGCCGTGTTAGTCCCCTACGAGCAGTACTTC.

There are a few counts of this clonotype. The chain combines TRBV3-1 with TRBJ1-1, with D hard to call. The germline gives CDR1 LGHDT, CDR2 YNNKEL (reference sequence). This CDR3 is built from 14 residues. Between the trimmed V and J ends, which lost 4 bases and 11 bases, there was a span of 20 bases. Here the CDR3 DNA reads TGTGCCAGCAGCCTATCAAATCCGGGAGATGGTGCTTTCTTT. This encodes CASSLSNPGDGAFF.